This is a list of T cell receptor beta chains from one sample in a study of CD8 T cells in Susac syndrome. TCRdb used MiXCR to reprocess the immunoSEQ multiplex PCR reads, holding one entry per CDR3 protein. Of 200,000 or so distinct CDR3 sequences detected, roughly 96% appear once; the ten largest clones hold under 0.095%. Specimen: CD4+ T cells from PBMCs. The receptors here all came from a human donor with multiple sclerosis. CDR3s include the opening cysteine and the closing phenylalanine or tryptophan. The D gene is left open where the match is weak. Some rows have no size entry. The others give once, few or many, or a class for an expanded clone.

J	size	D	V	DNA	CDR3
TRBJ2-5	NA	TRBD2	TRBV3-1	TGTGCCAGCAGCCAAGAGGGTGGGGAGGGACGAGAGACCCAGTACTTC	CASSQEGGEGRETQYF
TRBJ1-5	NA	TRBD1	TRBV6-5	TGTGCCAGCAGAAGGGACAGGGACTGGGGTCAGCCCCAGCATTTT	CASRRDRDWGQPQHF
TRBJ2-7	NA	NA	TRBV20-1	TGCAGTGCTAGATCTGACCTTTCCTACGAGCAGTACTTC	CSARSDLSYEQYF
TRBJ2-5	NA	NA	TRBV20-1	TGCAGTGCGAATAGGAGGGAGACCCAGTACTTC	CSANRRETQYF
TRBJ2-2	NA	NA	TRBV11-2	TGTGCCAGCAGCTTCCTGACAGGCAACACCGGGGAGCTGTTTTTT	CASSFLTGNTGELFF
TRBJ2-2	NA	NA	TRBV27	TGTGCCAGCAGTTTGACTAGAGGGGCCGGGGAGCTGTTTTTT	CASSLTRGAGELFF
TRBJ2-5	NA	TRBD2	TRBV7-2	TGTGCCAGCAGCTTAGCGCTAGCGGGAGGGCCCGCCGGAGAGACCCAGTACTTC	CASSLALAGGPAGETQYF
TRBJ2-5	NA	TRBD1	TRBV5-4	TGTGCCAGCAGCTCCAAGACAGGGGAAGAGACCCAGTACTTC	CASSSKTGEETQYF
TRBJ2-7	once	NA	TRBV5-1	TGCGCCAGCAGCCCCCCAGGATCCAGCTCCTACGAGCAGTACTTC	CASSPPGSSSYEQYF
TRBJ1-1	NA	TRBD1	TRBV3-1	TGTGCCAGCAGCCAGACAGGGCCCACTGAAGCTTTCTTT	CASSQTGPTEAFF
TRBJ1-6	NA	NA	TRBV12-3/TRBV12-4	TGTGCCAGCAGCATCCAGGGATCCTATAATTCACCCCTCCACTTT	CASSIQGSYNSPLHF
TRBJ2-3	NA	TRBD1	TRBV29-1	TGCAGCGGGTCGGGACAGGGAGCAGATACGCAGTATTTT	CSGSGQGADTQYF
TRBJ1-2	NA	TRBD1	TRBV7-8	TGTGCCAGCAGCTTAATCGGACAGGACTATGGCTACACCTTC	CASSLIGQDYGYTF
TRBJ2-3	NA	NA	TRBV5-4	TGTGCCAGCAGTTTGGGGGACACCTCTTTGGGTACGCAGTATTTT	CASSLGDTSLGTQYF
TRBJ2-7	once	NA	TRBV6-5	TGTGCCAGCAGTTACAAAAGTTTCAGGGACTACGAGCAGTACTTC	CASSYKSFRDYEQYF